Below, one TCR beta chain is given with its context. Its antigen target is currently unknown. No per-base quality is available; no much larger clone lies one base away. This sample includes further DNA sequences coding for the same CDR3. The CDR3 spans 11 residues, from the cysteine through the phenylalanine. The CDR3 DNA has 33 bases and is translated from base 1. Taken from the germline V gene, the CDR1 and CDR2 loops are ENHRY and SYGVKD. Cut back by 4 bases and 2 bases, the V and J ends lie 2 bases apart. These data are taken from a study of shared clonotypes between healthy human individuals (dated by TCRdb to the early 2020s). With regard to the full study: The cohort comprised a couple of women and a few men aged 18 to 49 years. For each donor, CD4 naive and CD4 memory were each run on three plates, CD8 naive on two plates, and CD8 memory on one plate. To estimate repertoire size and how much clonotype sharing occurs between individuals, the study deeply sequenced the blood TCR repertoires of 4 to 6 healthy adults. To increase sequencing depth and limit assay-specific biases, different laboratories used diverse techniques to prepare libraries and sequence TCR repertoires. Per donor, leukapheresis produced somewhere between about 0.9 and 9.5 billion PBMCs.

The donors were healthy, HIV-negative adults with no recently reported acute infections or vaccinations. All donors were Caucasian adults living in Nashville, Tennessee, USA. CD4+ T cells were enriched through magnetic negative selection, after which naive cells were positively selected on CD45RA and the remaining negative fraction served as the memory subset. Blood was obtained by leukapheresis, after which PBMCs were separated by Ficoll-Histopaque density gradient centrifugation and cryopreserved in liquid nitrogen vapor phase. Analytical flow cytometry was used to check the purity and quantity of every magnetically sorted T cell population. Genomic DNA was isolated from every sorted fraction and measured by UV absorbance on a Nanodrop 2000c. Using the deep immunoSEQ assay, multiplex PCR amplified TCR CDR3 regions from genomic DNA. Extracted genomic DNA from each cell subset was spread evenly across all wells of several immunoSEQ 96-well plates, with each plate serving as a replicate. For sorted subsets, approximately 210 ng genomic DNA, equal to about 30,000 T cell genomes, was loaded into each replicate PCR. Purified libraries were measured with a Qubit 3.0 fluorometer, size-checked on a Bioanalyzer 2100, and measured again with the KAPA Library Quantification kit. Each immunoSEQ 96-well plate was sequenced on its own single-read 150-cycle Illumina NextSeq 550 flow cell. The paper's data handling went like this. The immunoSEQ output contained only junctional sequences without quality scores, so filtering could not match that applied to full-length reads. Sequences were annotated with PyIR, a Python wrapper for IgBLAST v1.9, using IMGT germline references to assign V/J genes and CDR3. Reads with weak V/J assignments (E-value above 1e-6), missing CDR3, stop codons, out-of-frame junctions, or ambiguous translated residues were removed. V3J clonotypes were defined as sequences sharing an identical inferred V gene, J gene, and CDR3 amino acid sequence. The percentage overlap between two repertoires was calculated by dividing the number of shared unique clonotypes by the size of the smaller repertoire. Richness of each repertoire was evaluated using RTK rarefaction, the Chao1 estimator, and Recon v2.1 estimates of unobserved clonotypes. For all TCRbeta clonotypes obtained by the gDNA method from four donors, generation probabilities were computed with OLGA. TCRdb stores this immuneACCESS table with in-frame sequences only. Part of the clones is absent; in the studies checked, under half of the shortfall reflects unresolved V genes, and no reason is known for the rest. D and trimming come from the DNA, and the V and J calls and clone size come from that table. The sample records under 200,000 clones, approximately 95% of which are singletons. The top ten constitute about 0.07% of the sample.

General conclusions and limits of the study: Incomplete sequencing was indicated by rarefaction of sorted-subset datasets, despite the large sequencing depth. Naive subsets generally had larger estimated clonotype richness than memory subsets. Sampling was limited to blood, and TCR repertoires in tissue likely differ from TCR repertoires in blood. About 5% of naive CD4, 3% to 3.5% of naive CD8, around 2.3% of memory CD4, and around 0.42% of memory CD8 clonotypes were shared across a few donors. Higher generation probabilities were observed for clonotypes shared by all four sorted-subset donors than for non-shared clonotypes. Pairwise subsampling indicated that sequencing depth was expected to affect the degree of clonotype sharing among donors. The small number of donors limited the genetic and exposure-history diversity represented.

This clonotype was obtained from a woman in her twenties or thirties in good health. The material sequenced was naive CD4+ T cells sorted from blood. This specimen's cell subset or site label, per the study, means: CD45RA+ positively selected. The V and J segments used are TRBV10-3 and TRBJ1-1; too little of a D gene remains to name it. The CDR3 region reads CAISGNTEAFF. In nucleotides, the sequence is TGTGCCATCAGTGGTAACACTGAAGCTTTCTTT.